A single T cell receptor (beta chain) is shown here with its context. This entry comes from a study of blood T cell repertoires in COVID-19. Overall study: PBMCs, B-cell-depleted T cells, or T cells provided the cDNA or gDNA that made up the material.

Method: immunoSEQ multiplex PCR; TCRdb's copy keeps in-frame clones and lacks some. Of about 200,000 clones listed, around 81% are singletons. J gave up 5 bases and V 2 bases, and 7 bases lay outside the gene matches. Germline V lookup: CDR1 MNHEY, CDR2 SMNVEV (reference sequence). This CDR3 contains 15 residues. Sequenced sample: PBMCs or T cells enriched from blood (not recorded which). This TCR was recovered from a man aged 35 to 55 who had recovered from COVID-19. This chain links TRBV27 with TRBJ1-2, with TRBD1 matching 8 bases. The CDR3 loop reads CASSLLGQGRYGYTF. The CDR3 DNA is TGTGCCAGCAGTTTACTTGGACAGGGCAGATATGGCTACACCTTC.